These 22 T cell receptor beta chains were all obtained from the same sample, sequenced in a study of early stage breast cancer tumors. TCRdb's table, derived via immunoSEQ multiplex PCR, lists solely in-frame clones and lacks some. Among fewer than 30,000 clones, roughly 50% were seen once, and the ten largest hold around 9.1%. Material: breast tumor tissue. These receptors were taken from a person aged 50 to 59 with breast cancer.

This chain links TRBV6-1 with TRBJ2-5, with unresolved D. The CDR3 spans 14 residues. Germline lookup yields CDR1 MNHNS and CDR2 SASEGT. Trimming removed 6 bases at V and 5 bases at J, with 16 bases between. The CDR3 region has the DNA TGTGCCAGCAGCCCCGGCTCACCAATGGAGACCCAGTACTTC. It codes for CASSPGSPMETQYF.

In DNA form, the CDR3 reads TGTGCCAGCAGCCAGGGATACGACACTGAAGCTTTCTTT. It encodes CASSQGYDTEAFF. The gene calls are TRBV6-5 and TRBJ1-1; D is possibly TRBD1 (5 bases). V was trimmed by 6 bases and J by 3 bases, leaving 11 bases between them. This CDR3 region has 13 residues. Germline V gives CDR1 MNHEY, CDR2 SVGAGI.

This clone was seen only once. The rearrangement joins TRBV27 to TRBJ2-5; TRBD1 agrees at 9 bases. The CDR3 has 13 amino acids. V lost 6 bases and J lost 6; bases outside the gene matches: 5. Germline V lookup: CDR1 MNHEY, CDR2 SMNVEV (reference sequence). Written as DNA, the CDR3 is TGTGCCAGCAGGGGACAGGGAACGAAGACCCAGTACTTC. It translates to CASRGQGTKTQYF.

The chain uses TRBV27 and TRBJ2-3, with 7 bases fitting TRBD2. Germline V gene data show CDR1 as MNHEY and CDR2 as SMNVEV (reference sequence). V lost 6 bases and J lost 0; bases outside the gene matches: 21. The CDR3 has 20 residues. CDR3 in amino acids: CASSPEWEGRGLPSTDTQYF. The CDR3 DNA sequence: TGTGCCAGCAGCCCCGAATGGGAGGGCCGGGGATTGCCTAGCACAGATACGCAGTATTTT.

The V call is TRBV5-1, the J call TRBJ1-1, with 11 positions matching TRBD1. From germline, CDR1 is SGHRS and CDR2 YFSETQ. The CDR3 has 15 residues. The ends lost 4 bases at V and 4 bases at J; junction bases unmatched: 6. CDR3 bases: TGCGCCAGCAGCGATCCGGGACAGGGGGGCACTGAAGCTTTCTTT. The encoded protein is CASSDPGQGGTEAFF.

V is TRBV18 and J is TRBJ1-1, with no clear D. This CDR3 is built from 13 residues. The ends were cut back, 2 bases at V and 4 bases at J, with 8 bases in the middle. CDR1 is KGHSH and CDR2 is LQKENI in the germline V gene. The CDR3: CASSPSYLTEAFF. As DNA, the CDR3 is TGTGCCAGCTCACCATCCTACCTCACTGAAGCTTTCTTT.

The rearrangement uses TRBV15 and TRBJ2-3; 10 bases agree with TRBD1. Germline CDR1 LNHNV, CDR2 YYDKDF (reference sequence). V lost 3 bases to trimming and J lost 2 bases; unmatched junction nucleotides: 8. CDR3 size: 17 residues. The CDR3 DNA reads TGTGCCACCAGCAGGGGCCGGACAGGGGGAACCACAGATACGCAGTATTTT. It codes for CATSRGRTGGTTDTQYF.

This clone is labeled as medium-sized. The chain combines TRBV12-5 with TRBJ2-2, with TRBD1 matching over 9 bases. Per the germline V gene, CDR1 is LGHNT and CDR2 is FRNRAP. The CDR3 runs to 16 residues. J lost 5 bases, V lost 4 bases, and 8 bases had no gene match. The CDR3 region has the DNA TGTGCTAGTGGTTGGGCGACAGGGGGTGGGACCGGGGAGCTGTTTTTT. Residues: CASGWATGGGTGELFF.

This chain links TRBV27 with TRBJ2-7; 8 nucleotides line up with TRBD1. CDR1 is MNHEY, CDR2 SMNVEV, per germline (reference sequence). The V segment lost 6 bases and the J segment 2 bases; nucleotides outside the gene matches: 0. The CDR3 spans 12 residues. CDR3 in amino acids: CASRQGAYEQYF. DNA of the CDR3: TGTGCCAGCAGACAGGGGGCCTACGAGCAGTACTTC.

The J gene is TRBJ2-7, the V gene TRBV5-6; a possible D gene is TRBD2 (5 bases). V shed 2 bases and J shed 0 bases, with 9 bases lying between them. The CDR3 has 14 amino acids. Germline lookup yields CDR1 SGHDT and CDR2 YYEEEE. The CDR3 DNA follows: TGTGCCAGCAGCTTTACCGGGGTCTCCTACGAGCAGTACTTC. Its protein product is CASSFTGVSYEQYF. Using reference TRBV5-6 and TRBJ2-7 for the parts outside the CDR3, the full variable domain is DAGVTQSPTHLIKTRGQQVTLRCSPKSGHDTVSWYQQALGQGPQFIFQYYEEEERQRGNFPDRFSGHQFPNYSSELNVNALLLGDSALYLCASSFTGVSYEQYFGPGTRLTVT.

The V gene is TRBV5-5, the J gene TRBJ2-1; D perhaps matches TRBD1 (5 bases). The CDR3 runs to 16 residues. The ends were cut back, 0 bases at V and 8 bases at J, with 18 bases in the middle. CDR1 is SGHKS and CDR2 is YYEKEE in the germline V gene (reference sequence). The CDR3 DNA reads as TGTGCCAGCAGCTTGGTTCAGGGAATCGGTGGCGATGAGCAGTTCTTC. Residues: CASSLVQGIGGDEQFF. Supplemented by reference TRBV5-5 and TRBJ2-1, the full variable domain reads DAGVTQSPTHLIKTRGQQVTLRCSPISGHKSVSWYQQVLGQGPQFIFQYYEKEERGRGNFPDRFSARQFPNYSSELNVNALLLGDSALYLCASSLVQGIGGDEQFFGPGTRLTVL.

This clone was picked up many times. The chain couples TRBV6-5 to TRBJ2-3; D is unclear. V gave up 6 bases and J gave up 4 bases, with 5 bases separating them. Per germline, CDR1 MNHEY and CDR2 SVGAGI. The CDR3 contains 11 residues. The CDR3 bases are TGTGCCAGCAGGGATGCAGATACGCAGTATTTT. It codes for CASRDADTQYF.

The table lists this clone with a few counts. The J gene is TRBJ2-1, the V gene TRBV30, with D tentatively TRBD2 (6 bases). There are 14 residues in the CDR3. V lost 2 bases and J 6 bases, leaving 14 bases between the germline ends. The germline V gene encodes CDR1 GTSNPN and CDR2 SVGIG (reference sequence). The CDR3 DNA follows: TGTGCCTGGAGTTCCGCGGGATCACCCAATGAGCAGTTCTTC. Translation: CAWSSAGSPNEQFF.

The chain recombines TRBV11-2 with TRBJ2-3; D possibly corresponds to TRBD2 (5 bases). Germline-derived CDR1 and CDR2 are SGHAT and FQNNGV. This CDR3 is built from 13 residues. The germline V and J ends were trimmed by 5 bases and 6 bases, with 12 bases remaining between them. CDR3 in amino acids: CASSPGLEDTQYF. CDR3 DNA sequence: TGTGCCAGCAGCCCTGGACTGGAGGATACGCAGTATTTT.

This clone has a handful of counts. The CDR3 region has the DNA TGTGCCAGCAGCTGGTCCGACAGGGACCATGGCTACACCTTC. Amino acids: CASSWSDRDHGYTF. This rearrangement joins TRBV7-9 to TRBJ1-2, with 7 bases identical to TRBD1. The CDR3 has 14 amino acids. Germline CDR1 is SEHNR and CDR2 is FQNEAQ (reference sequence). With V trimmed by 4 bases and J by 6 bases, 8 bases remained unmatched. Full variable domain (missing parts from reference TRBV7-9 and TRBJ1-2): DTGVSQNPRHKITKRGQNVTFRCDPISEHNRLYWYRQTLGQGPEFLTYFQNEAQLEKSRLLSDRFSAERPKGSFSTLEIQRTEQGDSAMYLCASSWSDRDHGYTFGSGTRLTVV.

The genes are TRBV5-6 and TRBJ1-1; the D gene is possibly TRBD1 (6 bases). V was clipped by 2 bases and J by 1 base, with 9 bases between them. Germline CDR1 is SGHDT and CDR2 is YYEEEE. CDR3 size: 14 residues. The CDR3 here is CASSFQGSNTEAFF. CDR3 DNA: TGTGCCAGCAGCTTTCAGGGGTCGAACACTGAAGCTTTCTTT.

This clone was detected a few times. CDR3 DNA sequence: TGTGCCAGCAGTGAAGCGCCGGGATCCTACGAGCAGTACTTC. Translating it yields CASSEAPGSYEQYF. V is TRBV2 and J is TRBJ2-7; maybe TRBD2 (5 bases). V lost 0 bases to trimming and J lost 1 base, with 7 bases between them. This CDR3 comprises 14 residues. Germline V gives CDR1 SNHLY, CDR2 FYNNEI.

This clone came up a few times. CDR3 coding DNA: TGTGCCAGCAGTGAAGTAGGGGGCGGCAATCAGCCCCAGCATTTT. Its translation: CASSEVGGGNQPQHF. The V and J genes are TRBV6-1 and TRBJ1-5; 7 bases align to TRBD1. The CDR3 is 15 residues long. V shed 1 base and J 2 bases; nucleotides not matched to a gene: 2. The germline V gene has CDR1 MNHNS and CDR2 SASEGT.

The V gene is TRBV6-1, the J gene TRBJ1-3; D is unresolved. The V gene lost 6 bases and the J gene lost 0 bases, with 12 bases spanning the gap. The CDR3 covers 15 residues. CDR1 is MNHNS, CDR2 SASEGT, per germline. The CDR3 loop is CASRSTRGSGNTIYF. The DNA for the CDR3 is TGTGCCAGCAGATCGACGCGTGGCTCTGGAAACACCATATATTTT.

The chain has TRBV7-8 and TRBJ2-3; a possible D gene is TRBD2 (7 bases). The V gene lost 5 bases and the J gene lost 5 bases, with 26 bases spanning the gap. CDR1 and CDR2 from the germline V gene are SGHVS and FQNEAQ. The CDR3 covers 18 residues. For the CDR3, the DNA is TGTGCCAGCAGCCCATTAGGGGAGGGTCCTCCCAGGGGAGATACGCAGTATTTT. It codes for CASSPLGEGPPRGDTQYF.

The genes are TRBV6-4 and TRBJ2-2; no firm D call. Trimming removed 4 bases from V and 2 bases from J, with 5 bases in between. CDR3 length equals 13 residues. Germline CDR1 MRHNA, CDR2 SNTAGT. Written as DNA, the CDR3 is TGTGCCAGCAGTGCAGACAACACCGGGGAGCTGTTTTTT. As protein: CASSADNTGELFF.

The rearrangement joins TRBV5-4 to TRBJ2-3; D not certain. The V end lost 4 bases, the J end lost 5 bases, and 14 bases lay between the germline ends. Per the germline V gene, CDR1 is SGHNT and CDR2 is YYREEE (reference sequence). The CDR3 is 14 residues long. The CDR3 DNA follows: TGTGCCAGCAGCCGTGACCCCGCGGAAGATACGCAGTATTTT. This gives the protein CASSRDPAEDTQYF.